The next 18 T cell receptor beta chains were all read from a single sample in a study of CD8+CD57+ T cells in acquired aplastic anemia. According to the study, genomic DNA was the template for TCR beta VDJ and CDR3 profiling. TCRdb analysed the reads with MiXCR anew, one entry per CDR3 protein. The profile shows around 430,000 distinct CDR3 sequences, 25% to 40% of them singletons. Whoever was chosen for sequencing had shown CD8+CD57+ cell expansion by flow cytometry. The sample consisted of sorted CD4+, CD8+, or CD8+CD57+ T cells (not recorded which) from PBMCs. These receptor sequences come from a human donor with aplastic anemia.

This clonotype was found a few times. One end of the junction varies from germline; a read error may be responsible. This chain uses TRBV10-1 with TRBJ1-5; D uncertain. The CDR3 sequence is 14 residues long. Germline assignment: CDR1 WNHNN and CDR2 SYGVQD (reference sequence). CDR3 protein: CASSPSAVTQPQHF. DNA for the CDR3: TGTGCCAGCAGCCCGAGTGCGGTCACTCAGCCCCAGCATTTT.

The genes are TRBV19 and TRBJ1-2; a possible D gene is TRBD1 (5 bases). This CDR3 spans 13 amino acids. Between the trimmed V and J ends, which lost 5 bases and 2 bases, there was a span of 9 bases. Germline CDR1 reads LNHDA; CDR2 reads SQIVND (reference sequence). The CDR3 spells CASSVGVNYGYTF. CDR3 coding DNA: TGTGCCAGTAGTGTGGGGGTCAACTATGGCTACACCTTC.

The chain links TRBV2 to TRBJ1-6; perhaps TRBD1 as D (5 bases). Trimming took 7 bases from V and 9 from J, leaving 16 bases between them. This CDR3 spans 14 amino acids. Per germline, CDR1 SNHLY and CDR2 FYNNEI. The CDR3 nucleotides read TGTGCCAGCACTCCTGAGGAGGGGAGTTCACCCCTCCACTTT. This codes for CASTPEEGSSPLHF.

This clonotype was counted a few times. The CDR3, as DNA: TGCAGTGCTACCTACCCGGGACCGAAGACCGCCTATGGCTACACCTTC. Its protein is CSATYPGPKTAYGYTF. J is TRBJ1-2 and V is TRBV20-1, with TRBD1 as a possible D gene (5 bases). V was shortened by 4 bases and J by 4 bases, with 22 bases between the two germline ends. CDR1 is DFQATT and CDR2 is SNEGSKA in the germline V gene (reference sequence). The CDR3 has 16 residues.

This chain joins TRBV4-1 and TRBJ2-2; tentative D call: TRBD2 (5 bases). CDR3 length equals 15 residues. CDR1 is MGHRA, CDR2 YSYEKL, per germline. V was shortened by 3 bases and J by 0 bases, with 8 bases between the two germline ends. The CDR3 bases are TGCGCCAGCAGCCAGACTATAACGAACACCGGGGAGCTGTTTTTT. Translating it yields CASSQTITNTGELFF.

Many counts were recorded for this clonotype. J is TRBJ1-5 and V is TRBV5-7; a weak D match, TRBD1 (5 bases). TRBV5-7 is designated an ORF whose function remains uncertain. This CDR3 region has 15 residues. Between the trimmed V and J ends, which lost 4 bases and 1 base, there was a span of 12 bases. Written as DNA, the CDR3 is TGTGCCAGCAGCCCCAGGGACTGCAGCAATCAGCCCCAGCATTTT. This translates into CASSPRDCSNQPQHF.

This clonotype was seen a few times. The chain uses TRBV12-5 and TRBJ1-6; the D is unclear. The CDR3 covers 15 residues. Germline lookup yields CDR1 LGHNT and CDR2 FRNRAP. Trimming pared 3 bases from V and 9 bases from J, leaving 15 bases between. The CDR3 DNA follows: TGTGCTAGTGGTTTAGAGGGAATGAGAAGTTCACCCCTCCACTTT. Its protein product is CASGLEGMRSSPLHF.

This clonotype was seen once. A much more abundant neighbour one base away suggests this may be a read error. The chain couples TRBV15 to TRBJ2-5, with 9 nucleotides matching TRBD1. Germline V lookup: CDR1 LNHNV, CDR2 YYDKDF (reference sequence). This CDR3 is built from 15 residues. The CDR3 region is CATSKYRGPQESQYF. The CDR3 region has the DNA TGTGCCACCAGCAAATACAGGGGGCCGCAAGAGTCCCAGTACTTC.

This clonotype was detected many times. This chain joins TRBV2 and TRBJ2-5, with 8 bases fitting TRBD2. V shed 8 bases and J 5 bases; nucleotides not matched to a gene: 7. This CDR3 has 13 residues. Germline V CDR1 and CDR2: SNHLY, FYNNEI. The CDR3 loop is CASLKAGEETQYF. CDR3 nucleotide sequence: TGTGCCAGCCTCAAAGCGGGGGAGGAGACCCAGTACTTC.

In this sample, this clonotype turned up many times. This may stem from a read error, because a much larger clone lies one nucleotide away. The chain combines TRBV14 with TRBJ1-1, with D perhaps matching TRBD1 (5 bases). The CDR3 is 13 amino acids. With 5 bases removed from V and 0 bases from J, the gap between germline ends came to 7 bases. Germline CDR1 SGHDN, CDR2 FVKESK. The CDR3 nucleotides are TGTGCCAGCAGCGAGACAGTGAACACTGAAGCTTTCTTT. Its protein product is CASSETVNTEAFF.

There are many counts of this clonotype. The rearrangement links TRBV10-3 to TRBJ1-6; no definite D call. The CDR3 sequence is 15 residues long. Germline loops: CDR1 ENHRY, CDR2 SYGVKD. V gave up 3 bases and J gave up 0 bases, with 6 bases separating them. CDR3 coding DNA: TGTGCCATCAGTGATGAGAGCTCCTATAATTCACCCCTCCACTTT. Protein: CAISDESSYNSPLHF.

This clonotype was seen at least ten times. The rearrangement uses TRBV14 and TRBJ1-1; TRBD1 agrees at 7 bases. CDR3 length: 13 residues. The V and J ends lost 4 bases and 5 bases, in that order; junction bases with no gene match: 4. Germline V CDR1 and CDR2: SGHDN, FVKESK. CDR3 sequence reads: CASSLTGPTEAFF. CDR3 bases: TGTGCCAGCAGCCTGACAGGGCCTACTGAAGCTTTCTTT.

This clonotype has a count of ten or more. This chain links TRBV10-3 with TRBJ2-2; D not certain. CDR1 and CDR2 from the germline V gene are ENHRY and SYGVKD. This CDR3 comprises 12 residues. The V end was cut by 4 bases, the J end by 6 bases, with 6 bases between. The CDR3, as DNA: TGTGCCATCAGTGCAGTTCCCGGGGAGCTGTTTTTT. This encodes CAISAVPGELFF.

In its sample, this clonotype was seen a few times. This chain joins TRBV19 and TRBJ2-1, with D perhaps assigned TRBD1 or TRBD2 (6 bases each). V was clipped by 3 bases and J by 8 bases, with 14 bases between them. Germline CDR1 and CDR2: LNHDA and SQIVND (reference sequence). This CDR3 region has 14 residues. CDR3 residues: CASSILGGLHEQFF. The CDR3 DNA reads as TGTGCCAGTAGTATCCTAGGGGGGCTCCATGAGCAGTTCTTC.

This sequence joins TRBV28 and TRBJ1-2; D ambiguous. Trimming left V 8 bases short and J 4 bases short, with 11 bases between. From germline, CDR1 is MDHEN and CDR2 SYDVKM. The CDR3 totals 12 residues. The chain's CDR3 is CASGKASYGYTF. In nucleotides, the CDR3 is TGTGCCAGCGGTAAGGCGTCCTATGGCTACACCTTC.

V gene TRBV7-9 combines with J gene TRBJ2-5, with 11 bases fitting TRBD1. The CDR3 loop spans 18 amino acids. V lost 5 bases and J lost 4; bases outside the gene matches: 15. Germline V gives CDR1 SEHNR, CDR2 FQNEAQ (reference sequence). The CDR3 region has the DNA TGTGCCAGCAGCCAAGAATGGACCCCAGGACAGGGGGCAGAGACCCAGTACTTC. Protein product: CASSQEWTPGQGAETQYF.

CDR3 sequence (DNA): TGTGCCAGCAGTGCTCGGGGTGGGAACACTGAAGCTTTCTTT. As protein: CASSARGGNTEAFF. The rearrangement links TRBV6-1 to TRBJ1-1; D is uncertain. The germline gives CDR1 MNHNS, CDR2 SASEGT. Between the trimmed V and J ends, which lost 4 bases and 1 base, there was a span of 10 bases. CDR3 size: 14 residues.

This clonotype has at least ten counts. This chain uses TRBV7-8 with TRBJ2-7; D is possibly TRBD1 (5 bases). The length of the CDR3 is 15 residues. Trimming cost V 0 bases and J 3 bases, with 12 bases left between them. Germline CDR1 reads SGHVS; CDR2 reads FQNEAQ. CDR3 region: CASSLAPGPDYEQYF. In nucleotides, the CDR3 is TGTGCCAGCAGCTTAGCGCCAGGGCCCGACTACGAGCAGTACTTC.